This TCR beta chain came from a study of blood T cell repertoires in COVID-19 (dated by TCRdb to 2018 to 2020). Background for the entire study: Samples covering the acute and convalescent phases of COVID-19 were provided by collaborators in the United States, Italy and Spain. The repertoires were released in a freely available public database intended as a resource for research on the immune response to SARS-CoV-2. The samples were drawn from two sources: the first 160 participants of the ongoing ImmuneRACE study, and 1,254 subjects contributed by 6 global collaborators. Where available, HLA class I and class II types were taken from metadata supplied by the sample provider and were not determined by assay-based typing. Subjects who had been exposed to COVID-19, were actively infected with it, or had recovered from it provided the deeply sampled blood TCRbeta repertoires that made up the dataset. Nearly every sample came with metadata listing a de-identified subject ID, COVID-19 status, age in years and sex. The prospective study material was composed of cDNA or gDNA derived from T cells, B-cell-depleted T cells, or PBMCs. On the study overall, not on this receptor specifically: The quantity of clinical and demographic metadata differed by source and by participant and was supplied without curation.

Whole blood was collected in K2EDTA tubes by collaborating institutions according to the institutions' own protocols. Collaborator samples were shipped for TCRbeta analysis as frozen whole blood, isolated PBMCs, or DNA extracted from either sample type. TCRbeta CDR3 regions were amplified from genomic DNA by means of the immunoSEQ Assay, a bias-controlled multiplex PCR. The original methods were these. The number of nucleated cells in each sample was estimated by amplification of reference gene primers within the assay. To quantify the absolute abundance of each unique TCRbeta CDR3 rearrangement, sequence reads were collapsed and filtered. For each sample, productive Simpson clonality was calculated by taking the square root of Simpson's diversity index across productive rearrangements. Entries here come from immuneACCESS through TCRdb and include only in-frame sequences with V and J called. Some clones fail to appear in such tables; in the studies checked, an unresolved V gene covers under half of the shortfall, and the cause of the remainder is unknown. D and trimming come from the DNA, and the V and J calls and clone size come from that table. The sample table holds 140,000 to 150,000 clones, of which approximately 87% were seen once. The ten largest clones take up less than 10% of the sample.

From the germline V gene (reference sequence), CDR1 is WNHNN and CDR2 is SYGVQD. The germline V end is reduced by 0 bases and the J end by 4 bases; junction bases left unmatched: 11. The CDR3 has 20 amino acids, counting the end cysteine and phenylalanine. Only the CDR3 DNA is retained, 60 bases long and in frame from the first base. In regard to this clone: It has no known antigen specificity. Base qualities are not at hand, and no much larger clone is one base apart.

Recombination linked TRBV10-1 to TRBJ2-2; 13 junctional bases match TRBD2. The sequence derives from a woman in her fifties or sixties with active or convalescent COVID-19. The sample was peripheral blood. The CDR3 protein sequence reads: CASSESHGTSGAGGTGELFF. The DNA is TGCGCCAGCAGTGAGTCCCACGGGACTAGCGGGGCGGGGGGCACCGGGGAGCTGTTTTTT.